This TCR beta chain was found in a study of T cells after yellow fever vaccination. Trimming took off 5 bases at V and 0 bases at J, with 8 bases between the two ends. The germline gives CDR1 SGHRS, CDR2 YFSETQ. The CDR3 extends over 14 amino acids. Findings and limits, study-wide: At approximately 96% for CD4 and almost 90% for CD8, most primary-vaccination clones showed up again after the booster.

Regarding this clonotype: Its cognate antigen is unknown.

Template switching with 5'RACE generated the TCR cDNA and added a universal primer site and UMIs. TCRdb redid the calling of the 5' RACE reads with MiXCR, one entry per CDR3 protein. In the table there are 300,000 to 400,000 distinct CDR3 sequences, roughly 8.4% of which are singletons. The chain links TRBV5-1 to TRBJ2-2; D is unclear. The TCR sequence derives from a man between 18 and 29 years old who received the YFV17D yellow fever vaccine. The specimen comprised PBMCs, sampled more than 35 days after the first yellow fever vaccination. Written as DNA, the CDR3 is TGCGCCAGCAGGGACGCCGCGAACACCGGGGAGCTGTTTTTT. Translating gives CASRDAANTGELFF. The entire variable domain, with the rest obtained from reference TRBV5-1 and TRBJ2-2, is as follows: KAGVTQTPRYLIKTRGQQVTLSCSPISGHRSVSWYQQTPGQGLQFLFEYFSETQRNKGNFPGRFSGRQFSNSRSEMNVSTLELGDSALYLCASRDAANTGELFFGEGSRLTVL.